Sequencing of this TCR beta chain was carried out in a study of T cell responses to AZD1222 COVID-19 vaccine (dated by TCRdb to 2020 to 2022). Describing the broader study: Because spike-specific TCR depth and breadth did not differ between the two schedules, AZD1222 recipients who got a second dose at roughly 4 weeks were pooled with those who got a second dose at roughly 12 weeks. TCR sequencing was performed for 230 to 250 trial participants, of whom around 210 were given two doses of AZD1222 and around 25 were given two doses of MenACWY control vaccine. Trial participants were enrolled into age subgroups of 18-55, 56-69 and 70-plus years, which contained about 150, 27 and 61 TCR-sequenced participants, respectively.

What the authors observed across the whole study: Because no day 14 peak-response samples were available, the repertoires could be characterized only after the peak T cell response. CD4 TCRs associated with the vaccine covered the entire spike protein, and the dominant responses were in regions 160-218 and 743-854. Nearly half of unique spike-specific TCRs reportedly recognized epitopes outside regions mutated in the B.1.351 and B.1.1.7 variants. The 56-69-year group was small, and its depth increase did not reach significance, likely because of low power. Participants were mostly white British and included more females than males, and it was suggested by the authors that clonal diversity may have been underestimated. Only a handful of AZD1222 recipients were SARS-CoV-2 seropositive at baseline, limiting conclusions about previously exposed vaccinees. Spike-specific TCR breadth and depth rose significantly after two AZD1222 doses compared with day 0 and with MenACWY recipients.

Worth noting for this clone: The specificity of this receptor is unknown. No base quality values were provided; no much bigger clone lies one nucleotide off.

Sample time point, as interpreted from the label and publication: baseline before first vaccination. The vaccinee samples were drawn from two UK trials, COV001 and COV002, one of which was a single-blind randomized controlled phase 2/3 trial testing AZD1222 (ChAdOx1 nCoV-19) in healthy adults. Trial participant PBMC samples were collected at day 0 and day 28 after the second dose for TCRbeta chain sequencing. The CDR3 regions of human TCRbeta chains were analyzed by immunosequencing. Turning to the authors' computational methods: TCRs in the repertoires were matched against a reference library of SARS-CoV-2-specific TCRs that had been generated with the MIRA antigen-specificity platform. Breadth meant the fraction of unique TCRs that were SARS-CoV-2-associated, whereas depth meant the fraction of total T cells that were SARS-CoV-2-associated. Each spike-specific TCR was assigned to its reactive spike region and to a CD4 or CD8 class using the MIRA data. Log10-transformed breadth and depth values were compared by one-way ANOVA with Sidak's multiple comparisons tests. Imported from immuneACCESS, the table was reduced by TCRdb to in-frame sequences with V and J called. These copies leave out some clones; in studies compared against another copy, an unresolved V gene accounts for under half, and the cause of the remainder is not known. V, J and clone size derive from that table, while D and trimming were established from the DNA sequence. This sample holds approximately 110,000 clones; roughly 84% were observed only once. The top ten clonotypes cover 6.2% of the sample.

V loses 1 base of germline sequence and J loses 5 bases, and the interval between the two ends is 9 bases. CDR1 and CDR2 were assigned from the germline V gene (reference sequence) as SGHNT and YYREEE. Inclusive of the bounding cysteine and phenylalanine, the CDR3 is 13 residues long. The DNA shown is the 39-base CDR3, in frame from base 1. The material was peripheral blood, obtained on day 0 of AZD1222 vaccination. This clonotype was obtained from an adult in good health. The chain employs TRBV5-4 and TRBJ2-5; there is no confident call for the D gene. Read as DNA, the sequence is TGTGCCAGCAGCTTGTATAGTGCGGAGACCCAGTACTTC. Its product reads: CASSLYSAETQYF. The variable domain in full, with residues beyond the CDR3 obtained from the reference TRBV5-4 and TRBJ2-5 genes, is ETGVTQSPTHLIKTRGQQVTLRCSSQSGHNTVSWYQQALGQGPQFIFQYYREEENGRGNFPPRFSGLQFPNYSSELNVNALELDDSALYLCASSLYSAETQYFGPGTRLLVL.